Described below is a single T cell receptor beta chain sequence and its context. What it recognizes is unknown. The data derive from a study of cytomegalovirus exposure and HLA in healthy donors. The PCR had 60 Vbeta and 13 Jbeta primers. TCRdb's copy holds only in-frame clones and misses some; the assay was immunoSEQ multiplex PCR. This table holds about 250,000 clones, approximately 70% found once. The CDR3 runs to 14 residues. The germline V gene has CDR1 KGHSH and CDR2 LQKENI. Trimming removed 6 bases from V and 2 bases from J; junction bases left unmatched: 6. Study results and caveats: Association with HLA alleles at 0.05 false discovery rate was found for about 17,000 TCR beta sequences in a later analysis. Confirmation was obtained in vitro that three CMV-associated chains are specific for CMV antigens. The study had only CMV serostatus as immune exposure information. A later analysis linked a missense DCLRE1C variant to TCR beta V- and J-gene trimming.

Sequencing used PBMCs. The V call is TRBV18, the J call TRBJ2-5, with 7 bases that match TRBD1. The receptor comes from a female donor in good health and CMV-seronegative. For the CDR3, the DNA is TGTGCCAGCTCTCCCCGGGACAGACAAGAGACCCAGTACTTC. As protein: CASSPRDRQETQYF.